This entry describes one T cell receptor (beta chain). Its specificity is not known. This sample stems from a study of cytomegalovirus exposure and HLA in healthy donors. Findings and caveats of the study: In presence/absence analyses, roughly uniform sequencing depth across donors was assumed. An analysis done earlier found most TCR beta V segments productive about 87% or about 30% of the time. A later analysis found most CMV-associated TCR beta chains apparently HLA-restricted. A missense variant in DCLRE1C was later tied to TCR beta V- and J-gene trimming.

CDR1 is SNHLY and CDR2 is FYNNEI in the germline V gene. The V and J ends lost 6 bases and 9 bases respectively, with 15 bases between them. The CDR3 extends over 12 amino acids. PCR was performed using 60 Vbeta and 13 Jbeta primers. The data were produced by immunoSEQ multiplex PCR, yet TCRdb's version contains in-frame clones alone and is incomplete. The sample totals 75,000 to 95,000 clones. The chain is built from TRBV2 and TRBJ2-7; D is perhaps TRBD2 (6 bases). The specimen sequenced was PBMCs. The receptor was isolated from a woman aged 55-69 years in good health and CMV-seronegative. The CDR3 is CASRGTGTGQYF. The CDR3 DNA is TGTGCCAGCAGGGGGACTGGGACGGGGCAGTACTTC.